The 21 T cell receptor beta chains in this list originate from one sample, sequenced in a study of blood T cell repertoires in COVID-19. Method: immunoSEQ multiplex PCR; TCRdb's copy keeps in-frame clones and lacks some. The sample shows roughly 64,000 clones, 70% to 90% of them seen only once. The source material was peripheral blood. These receptors came from a man in his fifties or sixties with active COVID-19.

Concerning this clone itself: At one end the junction does not follow the germline gene, possibly because of a read error. The rearrangement joins TRBV19 to TRBJ2-7, with TRBD1 as a possible D gene (7 bases). CDR1 LNHDA and CDR2 SQIVND come from the germline V gene (reference sequence). The CDR3 is made up of 15 amino acids. The chain's CDR3 is CASSIGGGLSHEQYF. Here the CDR3 DNA reads TGTGCCAGTAGTATCGGAGGGGGCCTCTCCCACGAGCAGTACTTC.

V is TRBV7-9 and J is TRBJ1-1, with D unresolved. The CDR3 loop spans 13 amino acids. Trimming took 5 bases from V and 1 from J, leaving 8 bases between them. From germline, CDR1 is SEHNR and CDR2 FQNEAQ (reference sequence). This CDR3 reads CASSRETNTEAFF. The CDR3 region has the DNA TGTGCCAGCAGCCGGGAAACGAACACTGAAGCTTTCTTT.

J is TRBJ1-2 and V is TRBV7-3; 9 bases are a match to TRBD1. Germline V gene data show CDR1 as SGHTA and CDR2 as FQGTGA. With 5 bases clipped from V and 8 bases from J, the junction kept 6 bases outside the gene matches. The CDR3 sequence is 13 residues long. The CDR3, as DNA: TGTGCCAGCAGCCTTGGGACAGGGTCCGGCTACACCTTC. Its protein is CASSLGTGSGYTF. The full variable domain, completed using reference TRBV7-3 and TRBJ1-2, is GAGVSQTPSNKVTEKGKYVELRCDPISGHTALYWYRQSLGQGPEFLIYFQGTGAADDSGLPNDRFFAVRPEGSVSTLKIQRTERGDSAVYLCASSLGTGSGYTFGSGTRLTVV.

The chain uses TRBV5-6 and TRBJ1-2; 8 positions match TRBD1. With 3 bases clipped from V and 7 bases from J, the junction kept 8 bases outside the gene matches. Looked up from germline, CDR1 is SGHDT and CDR2 is YYEEEE. This CDR3 has 14 residues. CDR3 sequence reads: CASSSRTGSFGYTF. The CDR3 coding sequence is TGTGCCAGCAGCTCCCGGACAGGGTCCTTTGGCTACACCTTC.

The chain has TRBV19 and TRBJ1-3; the D gene is possibly TRBD1 (5 bases). The germline gives CDR1 LNHDA, CDR2 SQIVND (reference sequence). V was clipped by 2 bases and J by 0 bases, with 14 bases between them. The CDR3 loop spans 17 amino acids. CDR3 sequence (DNA): TGTGCCAGTAGTATAATTAAGGGGTCTTTCTCTGGAAACACCATATATTTT. It encodes CASSIIKGSFSGNTIYF. The whole variable domain, remainder taken from reference TRBV19 and TRBJ1-3, is DGGITQSPKYLFRKEGQNVTLSCEQNLNHDAMYWYRQDPGQGLRLIYYSQIVNDFQKGDIAEGYSVSREKKESFPLTVTSAQKNPTAFYLCASSIIKGSFSGNTIYFGEGSWLTVV.

J is TRBJ2-7 and V is TRBV9; 7 bases align to TRBD2. V shed 3 bases, J shed 5 bases, and the junction held 11 bases outside the gene matches. Germline CDR1 SGDLS, CDR2 YYNGEE. The CDR3 sequence is 15 residues long. The CDR3 DNA is TGTGCCAGCAGCGAGCTGGGCGGGGGAAGAAACGAGCAGTACTTC. Protein: CASSELGGGRNEQYF.

The chain is built from TRBV28 and TRBJ1-2; unclear D gene. This CDR3 has 16 amino acids. Between the trimmed V and J ends, which lost 5 bases and 0 bases, there was a span of 16 bases. Germline V gene sequence: CDR1 MDHEN, CDR2 SYDVKM. CDR3 region: CASSLPWASSNYGYTF. In DNA form, the CDR3 reads TGTGCCAGCAGTCTCCCCTGGGCGTCCTCTAACTATGGCTACACCTTC.

The chain employs TRBV5-1 and TRBJ1-4; D call uncertain. V lost 0 bases and J lost 6, with 6 bases in between. Germline V CDR1 and CDR2: SGHRS, YFSETQ. This CDR3 has 13 residues. CDR3 DNA sequence: TGCGCCAGCAGCTTGGCCGGGTATGAAAAACTGTTTTTT. It is translated as CASSLAGYEKLFF.

This clone occurred once. CDR3 bases: TGTGCCAGCAGTTACTCGTACCTAGCGGGAAGCGAGCAGTACTTC. Protein: CASSYSYLAGSEQYF. J is TRBJ2-7 and V is TRBV6-2 or TRBV6-3, with TRBD2 identical over 9 bases. CDR3 size: 15 residues. From germline, CDR1 is MNHEY and CDR2 SVGEGT. V dropped 0 bases and J dropped 6; count of bases not matched to a gene: 6.

The rearrangement uses TRBV5-5 and TRBJ2-3, with TRBD2 matching over 12 bases. The CDR3 consists of 14 residues. The V and J ends lost 6 bases and 5 bases, in that order; junction bases with no gene match: 4. Germline values: CDR1 SGHKS, CDR2 YYEKEE (reference sequence). In DNA, the CDR3 is TGTGCCAGCAAGACTAGCGGGGGCCGAGATACGCAGTATTTT. It translates to CASKTSGGRDTQYF.

The rearrangement uses TRBV4-2 and TRBJ2-1; D ambiguous. This CDR3 is 16 amino acids long. V lost 1 base and J lost 5, with 15 bases in between. Germline V gene sequence: CDR1 LGHNA, CDR2 YNFKEQ. Here the CDR3 DNA reads TGTGCCAGCAGCCAAGGAGTACGCGGCGGAGACAATGAGCAGTTCTTC. It is translated as CASSQGVRGGDNEQFF.

V and J are TRBV7-3 and TRBJ2-7; 7 bases fit TRBD1. J was trimmed by 3 bases and V by 3 bases; bases with no gene match: 2. The CDR3 sequence is 13 residues long. Germline values: CDR1 SGHTA, CDR2 FQGTGA. CDR3 residues: CASSFYRGYEQYF. Here the CDR3 DNA reads TGTGCCAGCAGCTTCTACAGGGGCTACGAGCAGTACTTC.

The chain is built from TRBV6-2 or TRBV6-3 and TRBJ2-3; possible D gene TRBD1, 6 bases. Trimming stripped 2 bases from V and 3 bases from J, with 12 bases between. Germline loops: CDR1 MNHEY, CDR2 SVGEGT. CDR3 length equals 15 residues. The chain's CDR3 is CASSYRAGVTDTQYF. DNA of the CDR3: TGTGCCAGCAGTTACCGGGCAGGGGTTACAGATACGCAGTATTTT.

The chain recombines TRBV5-6 with TRBJ2-7; 8 bases align to TRBD1. The germline CDR1 and CDR2 sequences are SGHDT and YYEEEE. V was clipped by 2 bases and J by 6 bases; unmatched bases: 13. The CDR3 totals 16 residues. The CDR3 region is CASSFRDRTTPGEQYF. CDR3 DNA sequence: TGTGCCAGCAGCTTCCGGGACAGGACAACCCCGGGCGAGCAGTACTTC.

This chain joins TRBV9 and TRBJ2-7; D is perhaps TRBD1 (7 bases). Trimming left V 5 bases short and J 2 bases short, with 20 bases between. CDR1 SGDLS and CDR2 YYNGEE come from the germline V gene. This CDR3 spans 16 amino acids. This CDR3 is CASRNQIRGATYEQYF. CDR3 DNA: TGTGCCAGCAGAAACCAGATCAGGGGGGCAACCTACGAGCAGTACTTC.

This sequence joins TRBV2 and TRBJ2-5; TRBD2 agrees at 11 bases. The CDR3 covers 14 residues. Trimming took 5 bases from V and 4 from J; bases not matched to a gene: 3. Germline CDR1 SNHLY, CDR2 FYNNEI. The CDR3 region is CASSTGTSGETQYF. The CDR3 DNA sequence: TGTGCCAGCAGTACCGGGACTAGCGGAGAGACCCAGTACTTC.

The V gene is TRBV4-1, the J gene TRBJ2-5, with TRBD2 matching over 10 bases. Trimming cost V 6 bases and J 5 bases; bases outside gene matches: 12. The CDR3 runs to 16 residues. The germline V gene has CDR1 MGHRA and CDR2 YSYEKL. CDR3 amino acids: CASSPFSGRAGETQYF. CDR3 DNA sequence: TGCGCCAGCAGTCCTTTCAGCGGGAGGGCCGGGGAGACCCAGTACTTC.

The CDR3 protein is CASSLAPSRGTEAFF. The CDR3, as DNA: TGTGCCAGCAGCTTGGCCCCCTCCAGGGGCACTGAAGCTTTCTTT. The chain has TRBV5-5 and TRBJ1-1, with TRBD1 as a possible D gene (6 bases). This CDR3 is built from 15 residues. The germline V gene has CDR1 SGHKS and CDR2 YYEKEE (reference sequence). Trimming pared 0 bases from V and 4 bases from J, leaving 13 bases between.

The chain has TRBV6-2 or TRBV6-3 and TRBJ2-7, with D perhaps matching TRBD2 (5 bases). Trimming shortened V by 6 bases and J by 3 bases, and 18 bases separated the two germline ends. In germline, CDR1 is MNHEY, CDR2 SVGEGT. The CDR3 spans 15 residues. CDR3 loop: CASSQVSIGNYEQYF. CDR3 DNA: TGTGCCAGCAGCCAGGTTTCGATCGGGAACTACGAGCAGTACTTC.

This chain uses TRBV9 with TRBJ1-2; D is perhaps TRBD1 (5 bases). CDR3 length: 14 amino acids. CDR1 is SGDLS, CDR2 YYNGEE, per germline. V gave up 6 bases and J gave up 6 bases, with 18 bases separating them. Here the CDR3 DNA reads TGTGCCAGCAACGACCCCTCGGGGGGTCATGGCTACACCTTC. Amino acid sequence: CASNDPSGGHGYTF.

The genes are TRBV15 and TRBJ1-2; D is unclear. V lost 0 bases and J 6 bases, leaving 14 bases between the germline ends. The CDR3 spans 15 residues. Germline-derived CDR1 and CDR2 are LNHNV and YYDKDF (reference sequence). CDR3 sequence: CATSRDLGVHHGYTF. CDR3 nucleotides: TGTGCCACCAGCAGAGATCTCGGGGTTCACCATGGCTACACCTTC.